This T cell receptor beta chain was sequenced in a study of cytomegalovirus exposure and HLA in healthy donors. General study findings and limits: Later analysis identified a missense DCLRE1C variant that was linked to TCR beta V- and J-gene trimming.

Comment on this clone: Its antigen is as yet unknown.

The CDR3 runs 13 residues. Germline lookup yields CDR1 KGHSH and CDR2 LQKENI. The trim removed 6 bases at V and 1 base at J, leaving 2 bases unmatched. The primer mix had 60 Vbeta and 13 Jbeta primers. Method: immunoSEQ multiplex PCR; TCRdb's copy keeps in-frame clones and lacks some. The table shows 150,000 or so clones, with around 80% occurring only once. This TCR derives from a young man in good health and CMV-seronegative. What was sequenced was PBMCs. V usage is TRBV18 and J usage is TRBJ2-7, with TRBD1 identical over 8 bases. The DNA of the CDR3 is TGTGCCAGCTCCTACAGGGGGTCCTACGAGCAGTACTTC. Amino acid sequence: CASSYRGSYEQYF.